The 11 T cell receptor beta chains in this list originate from one sample, sequenced in a study of metastatic and nonmetastatic thyroid tumors. With MiXCR, TCRdb reprocessed the PCR reads. Among around 5,900 clones listed, approximately 34% were seen once. All patients reached thyroid surgery having received no treatment beforehand. The sample was tumor tissue. These receptors all come from a female donor with papillary thyroid cancer or a benign thyroid nodule (not recorded which). Some clones in this sample may be carry-over from other donors' samples.

This clone came up once. This chain links TRBV20-1 with TRBJ2-5, with 10 bases matching TRBD2. The CDR3 has 18 residues. Trimming took 1 base from V and 3 from J; bases not matched to a gene: 14. From germline, CDR1 is DFQATT and CDR2 SNEGSKA (reference sequence). The CDR3 spells CSARVYPTSGPLKETQYF. The CDR3 nucleotides read TGCAGTGCTAGAGTATATCCGACTAGCGGGCCACTCAAAGAGACCCAGTACTTC.

The J gene is TRBJ2-2, the V gene TRBV11-2; TRBD2 aligns across 8 bases. V shed 2 bases and J 3 bases; nucleotides not matched to a gene: 5. CDR1 and CDR2 (germline): SGHAT, FQNNGV. The CDR3 length is 16 residues. Here the CDR3 reads CASSLSSGRYTGELFF. The CDR3 nucleotides read TGTGCCAGCAGCTTAAGCAGCGGGAGATACACCGGGGAGCTGTTTTTT.

The chain combines TRBV30 with TRBJ2-1, with 11 bases fitting TRBD2. The CDR3 is 13 amino acids. J gave up 9 bases and V 0 bases, and 1 base lay outside the gene matches. Per the germline V gene, CDR1 is GTSNPN and CDR2 is SVGIG (reference sequence). CDR3 nucleotides: TGTGCCTGGAGTGTACTAGCGGGAGTTGAGCAGTTCTTC. Translated, it gives CAWSVLAGVEQFF.

By sample share, this clone is medium-sized. The V gene is TRBV7-9, the J gene TRBJ1-6; D uncertain. This CDR3 spans 10 amino acids. V shed 8 bases and J shed 7 bases, with 3 bases lying between them. Germline lookup yields CDR1 SEHNR and CDR2 FQNEAQ (reference sequence). CDR3 DNA sequence: TGTGCCAGCTCCAATTCACCCCTCCACTTT. Protein product: CASSNSPLHF.

This rearrangement joins TRBV7-9 to TRBJ2-7; 10 bases are shared with TRBD2. This CDR3 is built from 14 residues. V was clipped by 5 bases and J by 1 base; unmatched bases: 2. CDR1 and CDR2 from the germline V gene are SEHNR and FQNEAQ (reference sequence). CDR3 protein: CASSPSGGSYEQYF. The CDR3 nucleotides are TGTGCCAGCAGCCCTAGCGGGGGATCCTACGAGCAGTACTTC.

By its share, this clone is medium-sized. This chain connects TRBV6-1 to TRBJ2-1, with 9 nucleotides matching TRBD2. Germline CDR1 reads MNHNS; CDR2 reads SASEGT. V lost 7 bases, J lost 4 bases, and 2 bases stayed unmatched. CDR3 length equals 13 residues. CDR3 residues: CASTSGIYNEQFF. CDR3 DNA: TGTGCCAGCACTAGCGGGATTTACAATGAGCAGTTCTTC.

This chain joins TRBV5-6 and TRBJ2-3; perhaps TRBD2 as D (5 bases). V lost 0 bases to trimming and J lost 6 bases, with 11 bases between them. CDR3 length: 14 amino acids. Germline V gene data show CDR1 as SGHDT and CDR2 as YYEEEE. The CDR3 region is CASSLVRVSDTQYF. CDR3 DNA sequence: TGTGCCAGCAGCTTGGTGAGGGTATCGGATACGCAGTATTTT.

Note on this clone: Other DNA sequences in this specimen translate into the identical CDR3. This chain connects TRBV6-1 to TRBJ2-5, with 7 positions matching TRBD1. CDR3 length equals 15 residues. After removal of 7 bases from V and 7 bases from J, the junction contained 15 bases not matched to a gene. Germline V lookup: CDR1 MNHNS, CDR2 SASEGT. This CDR3 is CASTTSPGSGGTQYF. The CDR3 DNA reads TGTGCCAGCACTACCTCCCCCGGGTCAGGGGGGACCCAGTACTTC.

This clone is classed as medium-sized. The rearrangement links TRBV7-8 to TRBJ1-4; D gene unclear. V was cut by 5 bases and J by 6 bases, with 10 bases left in between. Germline values: CDR1 SGHVS, CDR2 FQNEAQ. The CDR3 consists of 13 residues. The CDR3 region has the DNA TGTGCCAGCAGCAGCCTCTTAGATGAAAAACTGTTTTTT. The encoded protein is CASSSLLDEKLFF.

The V call is TRBV6-6, the J call TRBJ2-7; no clear D gene. With 0 bases removed from V and 0 bases from J, the gap between germline ends came to 12 bases. CDR3 length equals 16 residues. CDR1 is MNHNY and CDR2 is SVGAGI in the germline V gene (reference sequence). The CDR3 DNA sequence: TGTGCCAGCAGTTACTCGTGGGCAGGCCCCTCCTACGAGCAGTACTTC. As protein: CASSYSWAGPSYEQYF.

The genes are TRBV6-1 and TRBJ1-2; TRBD1 is a possible D gene (6 bases). Germline V lookup: CDR1 MNHNS, CDR2 SASEGT. The CDR3 covers 13 residues. V was cut by 5 bases and J by 2 bases, with 9 bases left in between. The CDR3, as DNA: TGTGCCAGCAGTCGGACAGAGAACTATGGCTACACCTTC. Translating gives CASSRTENYGYTF.